This T cell receptor beta chain was identified in a study of read filtering for tumor transcriptome and immune sequencing. Across the study: Among patients, some 17 were male and more than 11 female, aged about 47 to 80 (mean around 66). Revised staging placed under ten patients in R-ISS I, 15 to 20 in II, about seven in III.

From about 400 ng of RNA, a library with molecular barcoded alpha/delta and beta/gamma adaptors was made. In TCRdb, the reads were re-called with MiXCR into one record per CDR3 protein. Among some 48,000 distinct CDR3 sequences listed, roughly a fifth were seen once. Regarding this clonotype: Its target is unknown.

The CDR3 extends over 12 amino acids. Trimming shortened V by 8 bases and J by 12 bases, and 17 bases separated the two germline ends. The germline V gene encodes CDR1 MNHEY and CDR2 SVGEGT. General study points: Roughly 82% of IR-seq clonotypes had a single read, yet these held approximately 4% of reads. The CD138-negative fraction was mixed bone marrow immune cells, not pure T cells.

The chain has TRBV6-2 or TRBV6-3 and TRBJ2-1, with D possibly TRBD2 on 5 matching bases. The receptor was isolated from a donor over 35 with multiple myeloma. The sample consisted of a population of CD138-negative cells sorted from bone marrow. The chain's CDR3 is CASCWELPRQFF. The CDR3 DNA is TGTGCCAGCTGTTGGGAGTTGCCTAGGCAGTTCTTC.